The sequence of this T cell receptor (beta chain) was determined in a study of cytomegalovirus exposure and HLA in healthy donors. About the research overall: Among 350 to 500 genotyped donors, approximately 80% fell in the Caucasian-associated ancestry cluster. Study-level points and caveats: The authors listed over 150 TCR beta chains as cytomegalovirus-associated. Later work showed greater clonal expansion in HLA-associated TCR beta chains than in equally common others. At a 0.05 false discovery rate, a later analysis found 18,000 or so TCR beta sequences to be associated with HLA alleles.

Turning to this clone: As yet, its antigen is unknown.

V lost 0 bases to trimming and J lost 6 bases, with 6 bases between them. The V gene's germline CDR1 is SGHNT and CDR2 YYREEE (reference sequence). The CDR3 runs to 12 residues. 60 Vbeta and 13 Jbeta primers were used in PCR. Clones were sequenced by immunoSEQ multiplex PCR, and TCRdb holds only the in-frame ones, with some missing. There are 55,000 to 75,000 clones in the sample, with less than 2% held by the top ten. Sequenced sample: PBMCs. This sequence originates from a woman under 40 in good health and CMV-seronegative. The rearrangement joins TRBV5-4 to TRBJ1-1; D is ambiguous. The CDR3 reads CASSLGPSEAFF. The CDR3, as DNA: TGTGCCAGCAGCTTGGGGCCTTCTGAAGCTTTCTTT.